Following are 26 T cell receptor beta chains from one sample sequenced in a study of patients with pleural tuberculosis. One entry per CDR3 protein, called by TCRdb with MiXCR from the reads. The repertoire holds tens of thousands of distinct CDR3 sequences, with about 7.3% as singletons. These receptor sequences come from a human donor with pleural tuberculosis.

This clonotype showed up many times. V gene TRBV5-1 combines with J gene TRBJ1-3; 7 positions match TRBD1. Per the germline V gene, CDR1 is SGHRS and CDR2 is YFSETQ. Trimming at V came to 4 bases and at J to 0 bases, leaving 4 bases not matched to a gene. This CDR3 comprises 15 residues. The CDR3 nucleotides read TGCGCCAGCAGCGGTGGGACAGTCTCTGGAAACACCATATATTTT. Translated, it gives CASSGGTVSGNTIYF.

This clonotype showed up many times. The chain has TRBV27 and TRBJ2-3; the D gene is possibly TRBD2 (6 bases). The germline gives CDR1 MNHEY, CDR2 SMNVEV (reference sequence). The CDR3 spans 13 residues. V lost 6 bases to trimming and J lost 4 bases, with 11 bases between them. The CDR3 is CASSGTLADTQYF. CDR3 sequence (DNA): TGTGCCAGCAGCGGGACTTTGGCAGATACGCAGTATTTT.

Concerning this clonotype itself: Being one base from a much bigger clone, this may be a read error. The genes are TRBV11-2 and TRBJ1-1, with D uncertain. CDR1 SGHAT and CDR2 FQNNGV come from the germline V gene. The CDR3 is 13 residues long. The CDR3 nucleotides are TGTGCCAACAGCCCGCGATCTAGTCATGAAGCTTTCTTT. Translated, it gives CANSPRSSHEAFF.

This clonotype appeared many times. The germline gene is not matched at one end of the junction; a read error may be the cause. The chain recombines TRBV20-1 with TRBJ1-4; D ambiguous. Germline V gene lookup returns CDR1 DFQATT and CDR2 SNEGSKA (reference sequence). This CDR3 has 12 residues. CDR3 sequence reads: CSARDPNEKLFF. CDR3 coding DNA: TGCAGTGCTCGAGACCCAAATGAAAAACTGTTTTTT.

Relative to its sample, this clonotype is medium-sized. The chain joins TRBV4-1 to TRBJ2-1; unclear D gene. Germline CDR1 is MGHRA and CDR2 is YSYEKL. The length of the CDR3 is 13 residues. The V end lost 4 bases, the J end lost 6 bases, and 10 bases lay between the germline ends. The CDR3 is CASSPLQANEQFF. Here the CDR3 DNA reads TGCGCCAGCAGCCCCCTCCAAGCCAATGAGCAGTTCTTC.

The sample holds a few counts of this clonotype. The chain is built from TRBV29-1 and TRBJ1-6; a possible D gene is TRBD1 (5 bases). The CDR3 is 14 amino acids. The V end lost 5 bases, the J end lost 7 bases, and 15 bases lay between the germline ends. From germline, CDR1 is SQVTM and CDR2 ANQGSEA. CDR3 in DNA: TGCAGCGTTCCGGCGGACAAAGACAATTCACCCCTCCACTTT. Its protein product is CSVPADKDNSPLHF.

This clonotype was recorded a few times. V and J are TRBV29-1 and TRBJ1-1; D gene uncertain. V lost 4 bases and J 8 bases, leaving 11 bases between the germline ends. CDR1 is SQVTM, CDR2 ANQGSEA, per germline. This CDR3 comprises 11 residues. The CDR3 reads CSVVMGSEAFF. The CDR3 DNA sequence: TGCAGCGTTGTTATGGGATCCGAAGCTTTCTTT.

This clonotype was found many times. V gene TRBV20-1 combines with J gene TRBJ1-6; no reliable D call. V dropped 4 bases and J dropped 8 bases, with 12 bases sitting between them. CDR1 and CDR2 from the germline V gene are DFQATT and SNEGSKA (reference sequence). The CDR3 is 13 residues long. The CDR3 loop is CSAMSSPDSPLHF. The CDR3 DNA follows: TGCAGTGCTATGTCATCCCCCGATTCACCCCTCCACTTT.

This clonotype was seen many times. This chain links TRBV14 with TRBJ1-1; D is unclear. Trimming shortened V by 0 bases and J by 0 bases, and 11 bases separated the two germline ends. CDR3 length equals 16 residues. From germline, CDR1 is SGHDN and CDR2 FVKESK. The CDR3 loop reads CASSQDRMDLNTEAFF. CDR3 in DNA: TGTGCCAGCAGCCAAGATAGGATGGACTTGAACACTGAAGCTTTCTTT.

This clonotype was seen more than once but under ten times. This chain joins TRBV11-1 and TRBJ1-1, with TRBD1 as a possible D gene (6 bases). The CDR3 sequence is 13 residues long. In germline, CDR1 is SGHAT, CDR2 FQDESV (reference sequence). With 6 bases removed from V and 3 bases from J, the gap between germline ends came to 11 bases. CDR3: CASSPGQYTEAFF. CDR3 bases: TGTGCCAGCAGTCCAGGACAGTACACTGAAGCTTTCTTT.

Many counts were recorded for this clonotype. The gene calls are TRBV11-1 and TRBJ2-7, with 11 bases lining up with TRBD2. The V segment lost 0 bases and the J segment 2 bases; nucleotides outside the gene matches: 3. The CDR3 is 16 residues long. The germline CDR1 and CDR2 sequences are SGHAT and FQDESV (reference sequence). The CDR3 loop reads CASSLAGTSGTYEQYF. The CDR3 nucleotides are TGTGCCAGCAGCTTAGCCGGGACTAGCGGAACCTACGAGCAGTACTTC.

This clonotype showed up just a few times. Given a much more abundant clone one base away, this may be a read error. The chain links TRBV2 to TRBJ1-2; 10 nucleotides line up with TRBD1. With 6 bases clipped from V and 13 bases from J, the junction kept 11 bases outside the gene matches. Germline V CDR1 and CDR2: SNHLY, FYNNEI. This CDR3 comprises 13 residues. Here the CDR3 DNA reads TGTGCCAGCAGCATAGCCCGGGACAGGGGTTTCACCTTC. As protein: CASSIARDRGFTF.

V is TRBV29-1 and J is TRBJ1-3; 7 nucleotides agree with TRBD1. The CDR3 runs 14 residues. Trimming cost V 1 base and J 11 bases; bases outside gene matches: 11. The germline gives CDR1 SQVTM, CDR2 ANQGSEA. CDR3 in DNA: TGCAGCGTTGAAGGGATAGGGGGCGAAGGGGCCATATATTTT. Translation gives CSVEGIGGEGAIYF.

In this sample, this clonotype turned up many times. The J gene is TRBJ2-5, the V gene TRBV20-1; D might be TRBD2 (5 bases). This CDR3 has 14 amino acids. Per the germline V gene, CDR1 is DFQATT and CDR2 is SNEGSKA (reference sequence). Trimming left V 0 bases short and J 2 bases short, with 10 bases between. CDR3 sequence reads: CSARDFEGQETQYF. The DNA of the CDR3 is TGCAGTGCTAGAGATTTTGAGGGACAAGAGACCCAGTACTTC.

Concerning this clonotype itself: A much larger clonotype is one base distant, so this may be a read error. The chain employs TRBV20-1 and TRBJ2-5, with D uncertain. Germline lookup yields CDR1 DFQATT and CDR2 SNEGSKA (reference sequence). CDR3 length equals 14 residues. CDR3 sequence (DNA): TGCAGTGCTGGCCCAATAGGAGTGTCGGAGACCCAGTGCTTC. It translates to CSAGPIGVSETQCF.

This clonotype is labeled medium-sized. The chain links TRBV12-3 or TRBV12-4 to TRBJ1-1; D is ambiguous. Trimming removed 4 bases at V and 0 bases at J, with 15 bases between. This CDR3 is 16 amino acids long. As DNA, the CDR3 is TGTGCCAGCAGTTCCCAGTCGGTGGGGATGAACACTGAAGCTTTCTTT. Amino acids: CASSSQSVGMNTEAFF.

This clonotype was observed at least ten times. This sequence joins TRBV4-1 and TRBJ1-5; D unclear. Trimming shortened V by 1 base and J by 5 bases, and 9 bases separated the two germline ends. Per the germline V gene, CDR1 is MGHRA and CDR2 is YSYEKL. The CDR3 has 14 residues. The CDR3 sequence: CASSQVMGDQPQHF. The DNA for the CDR3 is TGCGCCAGCAGCCAAGTGATGGGCGATCAGCCCCAGCATTTT.

In this sample, this clonotype turned up many times. The V and J genes are TRBV20-1 and TRBJ1-2, with no clear D. The CDR3 totals 14 residues. The germline CDR1 and CDR2 sequences are DFQATT and SNEGSKA (reference sequence). V was trimmed by 0 bases and J by 8 bases, leaving 16 bases between them. This chain's CDR3 is CSARDESRDVGYTF. CDR3 in DNA: TGCAGTGCTAGAGATGAATCGAGGGATGTGGGCTACACCTTC.

This clonotype has a handful of counts. The rearrangement joins TRBV12-3 or TRBV12-4 to TRBJ1-5; maybe TRBD1 (5 bases). V was pared by 6 bases and J by 5 bases, with 8 bases between. The CDR3 extends over 12 amino acids. The CDR3 spells CASSPGDQPQHF. The CDR3 DNA is TGTGCCAGCAGCCCGGGGGATCAGCCCCAGCATTTT.

Many counts were recorded for this clonotype. The rearrangement uses TRBV20-1 and TRBJ2-3; D remains ambiguous. This CDR3 has 15 amino acids. In germline, CDR1 is DFQATT, CDR2 SNEGSKA (reference sequence). V was pared by 5 bases and J by 2 bases, with 17 bases between. The CDR3 nucleotides are TGCAGTGCTCGGCGAAATAGCCGGAACACAGATACGCAGTATTTT. Protein product: CSARRNSRNTDTQYF.

This clonotype was observed many times. The V gene is TRBV11-2, the J gene TRBJ1-6; D is unclear. The length of the CDR3 is 13 residues. Trimming removed 3 bases from V and 10 bases from J, with 10 bases in between. The germline CDR1 and CDR2 sequences are SGHAT and FQNNGV. CDR3 sequence reads: CASSLSLGSPLHF. Written as DNA, the CDR3 is TGTGCCAGCAGCTTGAGTCTAGGATCACCCCTCCACTTT.

The chain has TRBV4-1 and TRBJ1-1; 8 nucleotides agree with TRBD1. Per the germline V gene, CDR1 is MGHRA and CDR2 is YSYEKL. V dropped 3 bases and J dropped 5; count of bases not matched to a gene: 2. The CDR3 has 13 amino acids. CDR3 coding DNA: TGCGCCAGCAGCCAGACAGGGGAAACTGAAGCTTTCTTT. Translated: CASSQTGETEAFF.

This clonotype was seen a handful of times. The chain recombines TRBV19 with TRBJ2-5; D is uncertain. The CDR3 consists of 14 residues. The V end lost 4 bases, the J end lost 1 base, and 10 bases lay between the germline ends. CDR1 LNHDA and CDR2 SQIVND come from the germline V gene (reference sequence). The CDR3 sequence: CASSRLDFQETQYF. The CDR3 DNA is TGTGCCAGTAGTAGGCTCGACTTCCAAGAGACCCAGTACTTC.

This clonotype has a count of ten or more. The chain is built from TRBV28 and TRBJ2-5; no firm D call. CDR1 and CDR2 from the germline V gene are MDHEN and SYDVKM. The CDR3 runs 13 residues. V lost 5 bases and J lost 5, with 12 bases in between. The CDR3 coding sequence is TGTGCCAGCAGTCCCGGGCGGTTGGAGACCCAGTACTTC. Translated: CASSPGRLETQYF.

This clonotype was seen ten or more times. The chain links TRBV6-2 or TRBV6-3 to TRBJ2-3; D possibly uses TRBD1 or TRBD2 (5 bases each). The V end was cut by 0 bases, the J end by 1 base, with 11 bases between. Germline loops: CDR1 MNHEY, CDR2 SVGEGT. CDR3 size: 16 residues. In DNA, the CDR3 is TGTGCCAGCAGTTACTCTTGGGGGAGCGGCACAGATACGCAGTATTTT. Amino acids: CASSYSWGSGTDTQYF.

In this sample, this clonotype turned up many times. The chain recombines TRBV25-1 with TRBJ2-1; 7 bases align to TRBD1. Per the germline V gene, CDR1 is MGHDK and CDR2 is SYGVNS. V was pared by 4 bases and J by 6 bases, with 3 bases of the junction left unmatched. CDR3 length: 13 amino acids. CDR3 coding DNA: TGTGCCAGCAGTGGGGACAGCTTCAATGAGCAGTTCTTC. This encodes CASSGDSFNEQFF.